This T cell receptor (beta chain) was captured by sequencing in a study of cytomegalovirus exposure and HLA in healthy donors. For the study at large: Among roughly 180 million T cells, an earlier analysis found around 100 million unique TCR beta sequences. Broader study findings: Researchers left out some V segments, among them TRBV6-2 and TRBV6-3, as indistinguishable. Sequencing likely produced, as an artifact, a cluster of highly shared sequence variants. On later analysis, the bulk of CMV-associated TCR beta chains appeared to be HLA-restricted.

The PCR employed 60 Vbeta primers together with 13 Jbeta primers. The method was immunoSEQ multiplex PCR; TCRdb's version includes in-frame clones alone and lacks a portion of them. The data show some 56,000 clones, about 50% seen once. About this clone: Its antigen is as yet unknown.

This CDR3 is 16 amino acids long. The trim removed 3 bases at V and 3 bases at J, leaving 9 bases unmatched. The germline gives CDR1 SGHRS, CDR2 YFSETQ. The chain links TRBV5-1 to TRBJ2-7; 10 bases match TRBD1. The sequence derives from a human donor in good health. The specimen sequenced was PBMCs. In DNA, the CDR3 is TGCGCCAGCAGCTCGATATCTGGGACAGGGGTCTACGAGCAGTACTTC. Amino acid sequence: CASSSISGTGVYEQYF. The whole variable domain, remainder taken from reference TRBV5-1 and TRBJ2-7, is KAGVTQTPRYLIKTRGQQVTLSCSPISGHRSVSWYQQTPGQGLQFLFEYFSETQRNKGNFPGRFSGRQFSNSRSEMNVSTLELGDSALYLCASSSISGTGVYEQYFGPGTRLTVT.